One and the same sample provided the 2 T cell receptor beta chains below, sequenced in a study of T cells in Graves' hyperthyroidism and ophthalmopathy. There were TCR beta CDR3 regions amplified from RNA transcripts. HTBI primers were used for first-round RT-PCR of the TCR CDR3. In TCRdb, the multiplex PCR reads were re-called with MiXCR into one record per CDR3 protein. The profile shows around 400,000 distinct CDR3 sequences, under 15% of them singletons. Input material: blood. All receptors derive from a woman aged 18-29 years with Graves' hyperthyroidism.

The genes are TRBV4-3 and TRBJ2-1, with 12 bases identical to TRBD2. The CDR3 has 16 amino acids. The V gene end was trimmed by 2 bases and the J gene end by 5 bases; junction bases not matched to a gene: 4. Looked up from germline, CDR1 is LGHNA and CDR2 is YSLEER. Here the CDR3 reads CASSQPGLAGNNEQFF. Here the CDR3 DNA reads TGCGCCAGCAGCCAACCAGGACTAGCGGGAAACAATGAGCAGTTCTTC.

This clonotype was seen at least ten times. V and J are TRBV12-3 or TRBV12-4 and TRBJ2-3; D might be TRBD1 (7 bases). V was pared by 2 bases and J by 8 bases, with 20 bases between. This CDR3 region has 16 residues. This chain's CDR3 is CASSLRTGAYGGTQYF. In DNA form, the CDR3 reads TGTGCCAGCAGTTTACGTACAGGGGCCTACGGGGGTACGCAGTATTTT.